The clone carrying this T cell receptor (beta chain) was found a few times. Its target is not known. This entry belongs to a study of blood T cells in healthy people across ages. Overall study results and limits: A conclusive naive versus antigen-experienced comparison was prevented by the unsorted PBMCs.

A second about 7 to 12 cycle PCR used barcoded and J-beta primers. Using its own MiXCR run on the 5' RACE reads, TCRdb lists one record per CDR3 protein. The data contain 1,500,000 or so distinct CDR3 sequences, almost 60% of them seen just once; the ten biggest clones take up more than 6%. Deletions cut 2 bases from V and 1 base from J, with 11 bases between. CDR1 is MNHEY, CDR2 SMNVEV, per germline (reference sequence). This CDR3 contains 15 residues. This rearrangement joins TRBV27 to TRBJ1-2, with D possibly matching TRBD1 (5 bases). Sequenced input: blood. This sequence was found in a man aged 18-30 years in good health. The CDR3 region is CASSLKGRSNYGYTF. The CDR3 DNA reads TGTGCCAGCAGTTTAAAGGGACGGAGTAACTATGGCTACACCTTC.